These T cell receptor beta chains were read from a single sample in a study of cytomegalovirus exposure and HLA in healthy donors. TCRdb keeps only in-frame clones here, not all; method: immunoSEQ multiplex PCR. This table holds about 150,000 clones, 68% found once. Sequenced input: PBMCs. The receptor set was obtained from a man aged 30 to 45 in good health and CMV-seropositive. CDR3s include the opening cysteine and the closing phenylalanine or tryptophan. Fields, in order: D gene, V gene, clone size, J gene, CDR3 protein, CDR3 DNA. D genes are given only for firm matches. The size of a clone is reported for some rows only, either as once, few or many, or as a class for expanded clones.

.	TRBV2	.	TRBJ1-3	CASRSRGSRGFLNTIYF	TGTGCCAGCAGGTCTCGGGGCAGCCGGGGGTTTCTGAACACCATATATTTT
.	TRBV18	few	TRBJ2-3	CASSPTPTDTQYF	TGTGCCAGCTCACCGACACCCACAGATACGCAGTATTTT
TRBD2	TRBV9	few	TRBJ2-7	CASSVAAGSTYEQYF	TGTGCCAGCAGCGTAGCAGCGGGATCAACCTACGAGCAGTACTTC
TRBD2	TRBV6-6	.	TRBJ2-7	CASSYLAGVGYEQYF	TGTGCCAGCAGTTACCTAGCGGGAGTTGGCTACGAGCAGTACTTC
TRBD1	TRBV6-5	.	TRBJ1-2	CASRWTGVDYGYTF	TGTGCCAGCAGGTGGACAGGGGTAGACTATGGCTACACCTTC
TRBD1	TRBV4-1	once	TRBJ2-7	CASSPPTGTGNSYEQYF	TGCGCCAGCAGCCCCCCTACCGGGACAGGGAACTCCTACGAGCAGTACTTC
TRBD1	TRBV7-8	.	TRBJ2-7	CASSVRDSSYEQYF	TGTGCCAGCAGCGTCCGGGACAGTTCCTACGAGCAGTACTTC
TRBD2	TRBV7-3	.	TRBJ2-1	CASGTTSASDEQFF	TGTGCCAGCGGGACTACTAGCGCTTCGGATGAGCAGTTCTTC
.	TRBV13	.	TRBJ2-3	CASWRVGFESTDTQYF	TGTGCCAGCTGGCGGGTGGGCTTCGAGAGCACAGATACGCAGTATTTT
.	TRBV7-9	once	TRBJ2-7	CASSLGGSEQYF	TGTGCCAGCAGCCTGGGGGGTTCCGAGCAGTACTTC
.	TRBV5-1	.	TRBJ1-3	CASSLAGVGNTIYF	TGCGCCAGCAGCTTGGCGGGGGTAGGGAACACCATATATTTT
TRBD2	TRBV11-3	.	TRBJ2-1	CASSSRTGGSEQFF	TGTGCCAGCAGCTCTCGGACGGGGGGAAGTGAGCAGTTCTTC
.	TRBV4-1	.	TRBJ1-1	CASSHQLGRPPNEAFF	TGCGCCAGCAGCCACCAATTGGGGCGCCCCCCCAATGAAGCTTTCTTT
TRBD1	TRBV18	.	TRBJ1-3	CASSPLRQGSGNTIYF	TGTGCCAGCTCACCACTTCGACAGGGTTCGGGTAACACCATATATTTT
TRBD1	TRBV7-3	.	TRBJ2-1	CASSLTKTGLVDEQFF	TGTGCCAGCAGCTTAACTAAGACAGGGCTTGTCGATGAGCAGTTCTTC
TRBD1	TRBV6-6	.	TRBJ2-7	CASRGQGAYEQYF	TGTGCCAGCAGGGGACAGGGGGCGTACGAGCAGTACTTC
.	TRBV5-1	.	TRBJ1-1	CATKRRAENTEAFF	TGCGCCACCAAAAGGCGGGCAGAGAACACTGAAGCTTTCTTT
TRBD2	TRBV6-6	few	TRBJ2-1	CASRRTGLADNEQFF	TGTGCCAGCAGAAGAACGGGACTAGCGGACAATGAGCAGTTCTTC
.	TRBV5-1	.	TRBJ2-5	CASSLDRVYQETQYF	TGCGCCAGCAGCTTGGACAGAGTTTACCAAGAGACCCAGTACTTC
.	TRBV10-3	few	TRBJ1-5	CAIGKGSNQPQHF	TGTGCCATCGGCAAGGGGAGCAATCAGCCCCAGCATTTT
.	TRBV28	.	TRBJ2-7	CASSLRTPPYEQYF	TGTGCCAGCAGTTTAAGGACACCCCCCTACGAGCAGTACTTC
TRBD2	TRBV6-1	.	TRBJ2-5	CASSEYASGSSRGETQYF	TGTGCCAGCAGTGAATATGCTAGCGGGAGTTCACGAGGGGAGACCCAGTACTTC
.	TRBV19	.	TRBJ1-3	CASSEHPFGGNTIYF	TGTGCCAGTAGTGAACACCCCTTTGGTGGAAACACCATATATTTT
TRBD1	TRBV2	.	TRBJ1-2	CASSPPQGQGISGGYTF	TGTGCCAGCAGTCCCCCCCAGGGACAGGGTATCAGCGGGGGCTACACCTTC
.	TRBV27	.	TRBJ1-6	CASSLRMENSPLHF	TGTGCCAGCAGTTTACGAATGGAGAATTCACCCCTCCACTTT
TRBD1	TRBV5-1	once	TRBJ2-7	CASSTGQGVHEQYF	TGCGCCAGCAGCACTGGACAGGGGGTCCACGAGCAGTACTTC
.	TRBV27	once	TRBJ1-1	CASSFEPLYTEAFF	TGTGCCAGCAGTTTTGAGCCCCTTTACACTGAAGCTTTCTTT
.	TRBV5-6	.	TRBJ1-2	CASSLRGIEMNYGYTF	TGTGCCAGCAGCTTGAGGGGGATTGAGATGAACTATGGCTACACCTTC
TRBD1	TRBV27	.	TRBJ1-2	CASSLGRGQGVDGYTF	TGTGCCAGCAGTTTAGGTCGGGGACAGGGGGTTGATGGCTACACCTTC
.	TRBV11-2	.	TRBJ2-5	CASSFNQGTETQYF	TGTGCCAGCAGCTTTAATCAGGGCACAGAGACCCAGTACTTC
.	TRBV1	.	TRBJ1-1	CTSSQQSTEAFF	TGCACCAGCAGCCAACAGTCCACTGAAGCTTTCTTT
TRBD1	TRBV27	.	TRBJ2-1	CASSPTGPSYNEQFF	TGTGCCAGCAGTCCGACAGGGCCCTCCTACAATGAGCAGTTCTTC
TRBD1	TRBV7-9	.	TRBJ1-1	CASSLTGVVTEAFF	TGTGCCAGCAGCTTGACAGGGGTAGTGACTGAAGCTTTCTTT
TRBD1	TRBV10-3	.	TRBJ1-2	CAISGDRRPYGYTF	TGTGCCATCAGTGGGGACAGGAGACCCTATGGCTACACCTTC
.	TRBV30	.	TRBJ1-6	CAWSSMESFSYNSPLHF	TGTGCCTGGAGTTCTATGGAGAGTTTCTCCTATAATTCACCCCTCCACTTT
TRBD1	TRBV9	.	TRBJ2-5	CASSVGTGFETQYF	TGTGCCAGCAGCGTAGGGACAGGGTTCGAGACCCAGTACTTC
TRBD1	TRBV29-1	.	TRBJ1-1	CSVEFFRDRSEAFF	TGCAGCGTTGAATTCTTCCGGGACAGGAGTGAAGCTTTCTTT
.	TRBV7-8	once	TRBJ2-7	CASSLEGGESSYEQYF	TGTGCCAGCAGCTTAGAAGGCGGAGAGAGCTCCTACGAGCAGTACTTC
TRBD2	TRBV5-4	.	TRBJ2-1	CASSFKGTSAYEQFF	TGTGCCAGCAGCTTCAAGGGGACTAGCGCTTATGAGCAGTTCTTC
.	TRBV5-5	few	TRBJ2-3	CASSLNIQGTDTQYF	TGTGCCAGCAGTTTGAACATTCAGGGGACAGATACGCAGTATTTT
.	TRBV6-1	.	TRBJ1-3	CASSEGSPASSGNTIYF	TGTGCCAGCAGTGAAGGAAGTCCAGCGAGCTCTGGAAACACCATATATTTT
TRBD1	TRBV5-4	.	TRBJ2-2	CASRTGQGKTGELFF	TGTGCCAGCAGAACGGGACAGGGGAAAACCGGGGAGCTGTTTTTT
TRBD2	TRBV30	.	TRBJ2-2	CAWEAGTAGELFF	TGTGCCTGGGAAGCGGGAACGGCCGGGGAGCTGTTTTTT
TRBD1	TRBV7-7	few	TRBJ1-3	CASSSGTAGNTIYF	TGTGCCAGCAGCTCCGGGACAGCTGGAAACACCATATATTTT
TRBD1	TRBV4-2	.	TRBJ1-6	CASSRSVSGTGDSPLHF	TGTGCCAGCAGCCGCTCGGTTTCCGGGACAGGGGATTCACCCCTCCACTTT
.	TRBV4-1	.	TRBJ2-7	CASSQDSGGIIYEQYF	TGCGCCAGCAGCCAAGACTCCGGGGGTATCATCTACGAGCAGTACTTC
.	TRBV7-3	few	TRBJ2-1	CASSLQGGTYNEQFF	TGTGCCAGCAGCTTACAGGGAGGAACCTACAATGAGCAGTTCTTC
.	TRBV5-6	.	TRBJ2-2	CASSLGSSRSNTGELFF	TGTGCCAGCAGTCTGGGTTCTAGCAGATCGAACACCGGGGAGCTGTTTTTT
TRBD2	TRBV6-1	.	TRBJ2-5	CASSENRLAEYQETQYF	TGTGCCAGCAGTGAAAACCGACTAGCGGAGTACCAAGAGACCCAGTACTTC
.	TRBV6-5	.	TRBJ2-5	CASSHGGLETQYF	TGTGCCAGCAGTCACGGGGGGCTGGAGACCCAGTACTTC
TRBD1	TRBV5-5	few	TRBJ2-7	CASSLWDSTYEQYF	TGTGCCAGCAGCTTGTGGGACAGCACCTACGAGCAGTACTTC
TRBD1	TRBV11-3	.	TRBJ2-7	CASSWTGGLVEQYF	TGTGCCAGCAGCTGGACAGGGGGACTCGTGGAGCAGTACTTC
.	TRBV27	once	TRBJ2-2	CASSWTGLFNTGELFF	TGTGCCAGCAGCTGGACGGGGTTGTTTAACACCGGGGAGCTGTTTTTT
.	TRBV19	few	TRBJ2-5	CATTSSGSQETQYF	TGTGCCACGACCTCAAGCGGGTCTCAAGAGACCCAGTACTTC
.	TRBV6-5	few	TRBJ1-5	CASSGGGYEQPQHF	TGTGCCAGCAGTGGCGGAGGGTACGAGCAGCCCCAGCATTTT
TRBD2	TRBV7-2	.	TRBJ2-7	CASSSRASGRTTFYEQYF	TGTGCCAGCAGCTCCCGGGCTAGCGGGAGGACAACCTTCTACGAGCAGTACTTC
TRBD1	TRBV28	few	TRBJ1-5	CASSFTGGDSNQPQHF	TGTGCCAGCAGTTTTACAGGGGGAGATAGCAATCAGCCCCAGCATTTT
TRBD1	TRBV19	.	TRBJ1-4	CASSPRQGRSEKLFF	TGTGCCAGTAGTCCTCGACAGGGTCGAAGTGAAAAACTGTTTTTT